This T cell receptor (beta chain) was profiled in a study of T cells in Graves' hyperthyroidism and ophthalmopathy. This clonotype has a handful of counts. The antigen is not known. Study-level findings and limits: Most thyroid clonotypes with frequency above 0.001 were detected in blood.

Isolation of PBMCs was performed on around 9.8 ml fresh peripheral blood. From germline, CDR1 is MDHEN and CDR2 SYDVKM. Between the trimmed V and J ends, which lost 3 bases and 3 bases, there was a span of 15 bases. The CDR3 has 15 amino acids. RNA transcripts were the template for amplifying TCR beta CDR3 regions. Using the HTBI primer set, a first-round RT-PCR was run on the TCR CDR3. Each CDR3 protein is one row after TCRdb ran MiXCR on the multiplex PCR reads. The sample yields approximately 740,000 distinct CDR3 sequences, 14% seen once. Sequenced sample: blood. This clonotype was obtained from a woman aged 18-29 years with Graves' hyperthyroidism. The V call is TRBV28, the J call TRBJ2-7, with D perhaps TRBD1 (6 bases). The CDR3 loop reads CASSFPLARGYEQYF. For the CDR3, the DNA is TGTGCCAGCAGTTTCCCCCTGGCCAGGGGCTACGAGCAGTACTTC.